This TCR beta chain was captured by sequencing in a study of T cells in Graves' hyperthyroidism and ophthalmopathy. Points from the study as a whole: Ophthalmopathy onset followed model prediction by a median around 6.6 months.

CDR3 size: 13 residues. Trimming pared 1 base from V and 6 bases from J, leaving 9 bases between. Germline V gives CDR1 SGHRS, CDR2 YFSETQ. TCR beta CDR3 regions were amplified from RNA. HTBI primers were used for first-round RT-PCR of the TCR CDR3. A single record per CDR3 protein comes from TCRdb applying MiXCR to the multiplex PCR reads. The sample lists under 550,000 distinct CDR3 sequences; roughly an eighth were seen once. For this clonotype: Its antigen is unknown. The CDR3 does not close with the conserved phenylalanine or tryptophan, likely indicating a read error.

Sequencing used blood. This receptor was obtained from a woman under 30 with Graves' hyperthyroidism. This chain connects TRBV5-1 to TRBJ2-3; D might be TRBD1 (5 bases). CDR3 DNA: TGCGCCAGCAGCTTGAGACAGCTTGATACGCAGTATTTA. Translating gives CASSLRQLDTQYL.